This T cell receptor beta chain derives from a study of blood T cell repertoires in COVID-19. The overall study: PBMCs, B-cell-depleted T cells, or T cells were the source of the cDNA or gDNA that made up the material.

This CDR3 comprises 15 residues. Germline CDR1 is SGHRS and CDR2 is YFSETQ. Trimming pared 0 bases from V and 1 base from J, leaving 10 bases between. The age range of participants was about 18 to 100 years, with residence in about two dozen US areas. Cohorts were based on clinical histories the participants reported. All recovered Cohort 3 donors got two negative PCRs, got clearance, or saw symptom resolution. This table comes from immunoSEQ multiplex PCR, and its TCRdb copy is limited to in-frame clones, with some not included. The table lists 180,000 or so clones, approximately 85% of them singletons.

The sequence was collected from a man aged 35 to 55 who had recovered from COVID-19. Sequencing was done on a sample of PBMCs or T cells enriched from blood (not recorded which). The chain recombines TRBV5-1 with TRBJ1-1; D is unresolved. Here the CDR3 reads CASSLDGLPNTEAFF. In nucleotides, the CDR3 is TGCGCCAGCAGCTTGGATGGACTTCCGAACACTGAAGCTTTCTTT.